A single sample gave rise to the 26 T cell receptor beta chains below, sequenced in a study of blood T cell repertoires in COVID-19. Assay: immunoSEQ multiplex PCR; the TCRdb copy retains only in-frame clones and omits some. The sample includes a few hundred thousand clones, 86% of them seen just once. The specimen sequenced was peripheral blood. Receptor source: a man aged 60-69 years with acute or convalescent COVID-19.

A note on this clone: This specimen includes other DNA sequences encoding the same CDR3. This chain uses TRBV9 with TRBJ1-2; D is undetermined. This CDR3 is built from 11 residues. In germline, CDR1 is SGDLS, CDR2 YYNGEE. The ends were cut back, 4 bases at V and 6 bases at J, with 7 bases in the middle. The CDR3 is CASSWGDGYTF. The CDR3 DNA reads TGTGCCAGCAGCTGGGGAGATGGCTACACCTTC.

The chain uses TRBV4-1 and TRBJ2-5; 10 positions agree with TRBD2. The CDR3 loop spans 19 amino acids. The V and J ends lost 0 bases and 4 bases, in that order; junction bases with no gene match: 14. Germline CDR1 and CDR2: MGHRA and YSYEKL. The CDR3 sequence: CASSQEGGASGRSGETQYF. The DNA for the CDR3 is TGCGCCAGCAGCCAAGAGGGCGGAGCTAGCGGGAGAAGCGGAGAGACCCAGTACTTC.

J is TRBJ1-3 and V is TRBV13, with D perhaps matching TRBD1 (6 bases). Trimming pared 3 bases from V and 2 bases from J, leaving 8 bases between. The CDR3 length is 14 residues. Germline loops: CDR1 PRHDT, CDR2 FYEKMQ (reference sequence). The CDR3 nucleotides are TGTGCCAGCAGCTTTGGGACACCTGGAAACACCATATATTTT. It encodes CASSFGTPGNTIYF.

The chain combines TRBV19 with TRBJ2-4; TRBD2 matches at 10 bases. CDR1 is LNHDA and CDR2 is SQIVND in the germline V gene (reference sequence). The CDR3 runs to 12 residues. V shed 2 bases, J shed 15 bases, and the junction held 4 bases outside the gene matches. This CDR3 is CASSISSGSRYF. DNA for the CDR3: TGTGCCAGTAGTATATCTAGCGGGAGTAGGTACTTC.

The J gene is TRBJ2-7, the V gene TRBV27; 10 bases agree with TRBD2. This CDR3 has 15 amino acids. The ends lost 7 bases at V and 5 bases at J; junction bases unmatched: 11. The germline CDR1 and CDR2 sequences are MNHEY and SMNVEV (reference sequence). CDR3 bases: TGTGCCAGCATGATGACTAGCGGGTCGGAAAACGAGCAGTACTTC. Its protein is CASMMTSGSENEQYF.

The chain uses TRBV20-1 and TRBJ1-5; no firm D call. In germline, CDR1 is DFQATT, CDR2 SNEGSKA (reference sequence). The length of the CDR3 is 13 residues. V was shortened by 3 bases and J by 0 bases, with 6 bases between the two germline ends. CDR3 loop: CSASFGSNQPQHF. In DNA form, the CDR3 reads TGCAGTGCTAGTTTCGGTAGCAATCAGCCCCAGCATTTT.

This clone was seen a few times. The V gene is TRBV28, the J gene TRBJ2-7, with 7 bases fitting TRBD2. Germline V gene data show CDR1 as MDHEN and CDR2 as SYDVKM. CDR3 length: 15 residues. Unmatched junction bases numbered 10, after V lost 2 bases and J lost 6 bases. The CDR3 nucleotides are TGTGCCAGCAGTTTACCGGCGGGGGTGGGTTTCGAGCAGTACTTC. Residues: CASSLPAGVGFEQYF.

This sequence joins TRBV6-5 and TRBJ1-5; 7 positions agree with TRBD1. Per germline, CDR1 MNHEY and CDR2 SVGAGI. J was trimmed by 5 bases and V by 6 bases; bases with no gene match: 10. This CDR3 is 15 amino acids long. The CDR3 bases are TGTGCCAGCAGCGAGACCCGGGACAGCCATCAGCCCCAGCATTTT. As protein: CASSETRDSHQPQHF.

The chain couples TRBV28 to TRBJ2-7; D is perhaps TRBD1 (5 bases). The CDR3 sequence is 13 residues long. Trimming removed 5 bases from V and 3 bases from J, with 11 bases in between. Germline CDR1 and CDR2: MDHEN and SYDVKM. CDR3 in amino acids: CASSPGHLYEQYF. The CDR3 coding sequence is TGTGCCAGCAGTCCCGGACACCTCTACGAGCAGTACTTC.

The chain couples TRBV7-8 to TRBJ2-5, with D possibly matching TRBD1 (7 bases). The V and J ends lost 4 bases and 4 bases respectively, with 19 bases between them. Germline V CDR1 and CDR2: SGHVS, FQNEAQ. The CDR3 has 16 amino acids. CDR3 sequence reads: CASSSSDRARGETQYF. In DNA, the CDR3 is TGTGCCAGCAGCTCTTCCGACAGGGCGCGGGGAGAGACCCAGTACTTC.

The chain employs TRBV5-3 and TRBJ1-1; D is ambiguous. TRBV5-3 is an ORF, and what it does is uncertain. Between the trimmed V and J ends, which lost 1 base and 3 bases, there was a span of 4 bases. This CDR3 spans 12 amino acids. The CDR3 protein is CARSLPDTEAFF. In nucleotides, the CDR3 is TGTGCCAGAAGCTTGCCGGACACTGAAGCTTTCTTT.

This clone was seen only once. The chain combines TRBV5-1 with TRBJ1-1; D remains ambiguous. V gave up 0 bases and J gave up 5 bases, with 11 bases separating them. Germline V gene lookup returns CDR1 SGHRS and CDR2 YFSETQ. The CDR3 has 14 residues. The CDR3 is CASSLGSSVTEAFF. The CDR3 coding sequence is TGCGCCAGCAGCTTGGGTTCCTCCGTTACTGAAGCTTTCTTT.

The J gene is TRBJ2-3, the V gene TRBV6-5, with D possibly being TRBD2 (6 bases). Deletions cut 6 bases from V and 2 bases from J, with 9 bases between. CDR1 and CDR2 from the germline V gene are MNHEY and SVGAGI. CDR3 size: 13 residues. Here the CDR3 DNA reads TGTGCCAGCAGAGAGCGGGTCACAGATACGCAGTATTTT. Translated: CASRERVTDTQYF.

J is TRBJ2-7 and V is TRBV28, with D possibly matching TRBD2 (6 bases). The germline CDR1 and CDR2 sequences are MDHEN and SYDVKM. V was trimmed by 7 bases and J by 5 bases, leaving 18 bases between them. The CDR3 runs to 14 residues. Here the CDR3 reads CASTKTSHIHEQYF. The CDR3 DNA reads TGTGCCAGCACTAAGACTAGTCACATCCACGAGCAGTACTTC.

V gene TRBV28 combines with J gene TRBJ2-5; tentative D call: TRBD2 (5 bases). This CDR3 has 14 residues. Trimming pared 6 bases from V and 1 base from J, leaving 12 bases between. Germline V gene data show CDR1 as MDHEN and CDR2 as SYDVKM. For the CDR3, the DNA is TGTGCCAGCAGCACCCCCGGGGTCCAAGAGACCCAGTACTTC. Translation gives CASSTPGVQETQYF.

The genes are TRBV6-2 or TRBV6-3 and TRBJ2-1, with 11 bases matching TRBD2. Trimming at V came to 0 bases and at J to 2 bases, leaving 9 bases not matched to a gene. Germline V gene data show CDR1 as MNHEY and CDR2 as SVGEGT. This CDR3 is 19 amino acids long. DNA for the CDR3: TGTGCCAGCAGTTACTCTACCCAACTAGCGGGGGCTCCCTACAATGAGCAGTTCTTC. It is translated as CASSYSTQLAGAPYNEQFF.

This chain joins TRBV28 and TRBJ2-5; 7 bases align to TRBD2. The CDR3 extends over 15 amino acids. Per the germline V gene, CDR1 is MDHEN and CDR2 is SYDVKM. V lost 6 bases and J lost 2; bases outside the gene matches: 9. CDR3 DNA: TGTGCCAGCAGCCAGGTGGGGGGGGTACAAGAGACCCAGTACTTC. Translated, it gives CASSQVGGVQETQYF.

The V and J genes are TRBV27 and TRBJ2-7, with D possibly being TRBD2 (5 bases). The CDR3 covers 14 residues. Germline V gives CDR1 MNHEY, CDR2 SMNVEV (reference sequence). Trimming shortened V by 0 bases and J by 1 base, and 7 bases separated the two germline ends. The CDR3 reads CASSLSRESYEQYF. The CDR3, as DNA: TGTGCCAGCAGTTTATCTCGGGAATCCTACGAGCAGTACTTC.

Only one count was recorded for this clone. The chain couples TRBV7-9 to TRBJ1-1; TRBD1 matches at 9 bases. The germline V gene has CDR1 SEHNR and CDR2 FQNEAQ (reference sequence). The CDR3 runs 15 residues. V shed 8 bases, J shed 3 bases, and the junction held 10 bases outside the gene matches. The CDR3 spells CASAVLGQGYTEAFF. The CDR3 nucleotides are TGTGCCAGCGCGGTCCTGGGACAGGGCTACACTGAAGCTTTCTTT.

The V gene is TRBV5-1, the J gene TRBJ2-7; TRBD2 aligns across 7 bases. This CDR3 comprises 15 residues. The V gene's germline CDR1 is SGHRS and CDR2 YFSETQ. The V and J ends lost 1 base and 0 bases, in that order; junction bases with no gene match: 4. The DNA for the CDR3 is TGCGCCAGCAGCTTGAGAGGGACTACCTCCTACGAGCAGTACTTC. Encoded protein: CASSLRGTTSYEQYF.

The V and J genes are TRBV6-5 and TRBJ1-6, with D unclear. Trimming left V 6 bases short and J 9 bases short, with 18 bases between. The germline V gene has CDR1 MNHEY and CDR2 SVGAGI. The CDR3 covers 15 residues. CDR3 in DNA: TGTGCCAGCAGCCGCTCCGGTCTAGGAGCTTCACCCCTCCACTTT. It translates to CASSRSGLGASPLHF.

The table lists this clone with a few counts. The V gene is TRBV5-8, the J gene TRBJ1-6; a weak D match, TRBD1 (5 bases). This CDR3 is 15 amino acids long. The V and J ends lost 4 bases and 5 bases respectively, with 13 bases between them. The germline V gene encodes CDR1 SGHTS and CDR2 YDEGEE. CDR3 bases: TGTGCCAGCAGCACGCAGGGCCACAATAATTCACCCCTCCACTTT. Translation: CASSTQGHNNSPLHF.

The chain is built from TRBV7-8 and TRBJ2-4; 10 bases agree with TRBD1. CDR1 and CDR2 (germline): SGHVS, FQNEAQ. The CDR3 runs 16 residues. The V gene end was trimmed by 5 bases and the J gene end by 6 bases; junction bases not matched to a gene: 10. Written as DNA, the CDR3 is TGTGCCAGCAGCCCGCCGGGACAGGGGAGTTTAAACATTCAGTACTTC. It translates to CASSPPGQGSLNIQYF.

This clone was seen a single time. CDR3 loop: CATSDGDSRMAGGYTF. The DNA of the CDR3 is TGTGCCACCAGTGATGGGGACAGCCGGATGGCAGGCGGCTACACCTTC. The chain recombines TRBV24-1 with TRBJ1-2; 7 bases match TRBD1. Germline V lookup: CDR1 KGHDR, CDR2 SFDVKD. Trimming at V came to 3 bases and at J to 8 bases, leaving 14 bases not matched to a gene. The CDR3 loop spans 16 amino acids.

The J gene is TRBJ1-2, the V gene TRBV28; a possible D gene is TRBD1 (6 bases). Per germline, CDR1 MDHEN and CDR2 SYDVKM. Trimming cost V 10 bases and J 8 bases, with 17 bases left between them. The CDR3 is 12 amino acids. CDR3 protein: CATRDTLEGYTF. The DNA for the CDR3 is TGTGCCACCAGGGACACCCTGGAAGGCTACACCTTC.

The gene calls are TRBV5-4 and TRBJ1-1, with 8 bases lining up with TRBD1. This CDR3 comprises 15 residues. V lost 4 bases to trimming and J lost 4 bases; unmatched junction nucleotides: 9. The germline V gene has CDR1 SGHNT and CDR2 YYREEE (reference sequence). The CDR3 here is CASSPGGTGITEAFF. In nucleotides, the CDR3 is TGTGCCAGCAGCCCGGGTGGGACAGGAATCACTGAAGCTTTCTTT.